Described below is a single T cell receptor (beta chain) sequence and its context. The antigen remains undetermined. This entry belongs to a study of T cell responses to AZD1222 COVID-19 vaccine. Broader study findings: Once two AZD1222 doses were given, Spike-specific TCR breadth and depth went up. Clonal diversity may have been underestimated in mostly white British donors. Nearly half of unique spike-specific TCRs reportedly avoided B.1.351 and B.1.1.7 mutated regions. Seropositive status at baseline applied to only 5 or 6 AZD1222 recipients.

The protocol was immunoSEQ multiplex PCR, while the TCRdb copy is restricted to in-frame clones and leaves out a portion. The sample holds 85,000 to 100,000 clones, approximately 88% seen once. The sequencing used peripheral blood, collected 28 days after the second AZD1222 dose. This TCR was recovered from an adult who received the AZD1222 COVID-19 vaccine.

The CDR3 coding sequence is TGTGCCAGCAGCGGACAGGGAAGGGCCACTGAAGCTTTCTTT. Protein product: CASSGQGRATEAFF. The V call is TRBV6-5, the J call TRBJ1-1; 8 bases fit TRBD1. Germline CDR1 and CDR2: MNHEY and SVGAGI. The CDR3 runs 14 residues. The trim removed 6 bases at V and 4 bases at J, leaving 7 bases unmatched.